These 26 T cell receptor beta chains originate from one sample sequenced in a study of beta chain features in type 1 diabetes (dated by TCRdb to 2016 to 2019). The paper as a whole reports these results and caveats: A moderate but significant shortening of TCRB CDR3 length was observed in type 1 diabetes patients in all four CD4+ subsets.

Their antigens are not known. Library generation was performed with the immunoSEQ multiplex PCR assay. The entire isolated RNA was reverse transcribed using the High Capacity cDNA Reverse Transcription Kit, and thus expressed TCRB transcripts were sequenced. TCRdb carries this immuneACCESS record with in-frame sequences only. Its versions omit some clonotypes, under half of them owing to an unresolved V gene in the studies checked, with the rest unexplained. The sample table records some 27,000 clones; almost 65% of these occur just once. Of the sample, around 2.4% is held by the ten largest clones. Sequenced material: Tregs from blood. The cell subset or site tag for this specimen amounts to: regulatory CD4+ T cells. All receptors come from a woman aged 30 to 39 with type 1 diabetes.

This clone came up a few times. The chain recombines TRBV29-1 with TRBJ1-1; D may be TRBD1 (6 bases). V was clipped by 6 bases and J by 10 bases, with 24 bases between them. Germline loops: CDR1 SQVTM, CDR2 ANQGSEA. The CDR3 spans 14 residues. CDR3 region: CSVSWGTRSSSAFF. CDR3 bases: TGCAGCGTGTCATGGGGGACACGATCTTCCTCAGCTTTCTTT.

This clone was seen more than once but under ten times. The V gene is TRBV10-1, the J gene TRBJ2-3; D remains ambiguous. Trimming pared 0 bases from V and 8 bases from J, leaving 9 bases between. Looked up from germline, CDR1 is WNHNN and CDR2 is SYGVQD (reference sequence). The CDR3 consists of 13 residues. CDR3 sequence (DNA): TGCGCCAGCAGTGAGTCTTCTCCGGGTACGCAGTATTTT. This sequence encodes CASSESSPGTQYF.

V usage is TRBV29-1 and J usage is TRBJ2-7; possible D gene TRBD2, 6 bases. The V gene lost 8 bases and the J gene lost 2 bases, with 19 bases spanning the gap. From germline, CDR1 is SQVTM and CDR2 ANQGSEA. The CDR3 consists of 14 residues. In DNA form, the CDR3 reads TGCAGCATCACCCTAGCGCGGAACCCCTACGAGCAGTACTTC. This gives the protein CSITLARNPYEQYF.

The chain has TRBV19 and TRBJ1-2; D perhaps matches TRBD1 (6 bases). The CDR3 consists of 14 residues. V was cut by 6 bases and J by 0 bases, with 11 bases left in between. Germline V gene data show CDR1 as LNHDA and CDR2 as SQIVND (reference sequence). The CDR3 here is CASSDRSTNYGYTF. CDR3 bases: TGTGCCAGTAGCGACAGGTCTACTAACTATGGCTACACCTTC.

The chain couples TRBV2 to TRBJ2-3; 8 nucleotides align to TRBD1. Losses at the gene ends were 5 bases for V and 8 bases for J; bases not matched to a gene: 9. CDR1 SNHLY and CDR2 FYNNEI come from the germline V gene. This CDR3 is 14 amino acids long. Here the CDR3 reads CASSLDRVGGTQYF. The CDR3 region has the DNA TGTGCCAGCAGTCTGGACAGGGTGGGAGGTACGCAGTATTTT.

Turning to this clone: Distinct nucleotide sequences in the sample also encode this CDR3. The chain combines TRBV28 with TRBJ2-5, with 7 nucleotides matching TRBD1. Trimming removed 6 bases from V and 3 bases from J; junction bases left unmatched: 1. The CDR3 runs 12 residues. Germline V lookup: CDR1 MDHEN, CDR2 SYDVKM. CDR3 sequence: CASRTGKETQYF. CDR3 nucleotide sequence: TGTGCCAGCAGGACAGGGAAAGAGACCCAGTACTTC.

The J gene is TRBJ2-1, the V gene TRBV28, with D possibly TRBD2 on 5 matching bases. Germline V CDR1 and CDR2: MDHEN, SYDVKM. The CDR3 contains 13 residues. Trimming removed 3 bases at V and 10 bases at J, with 13 bases between. The CDR3 DNA is TGTGCCAGCAGTTTCGGCCGGGGATGGGAGCAGTTCTTC. Protein product: CASSFGRGWEQFF.

This sequence joins TRBV5-1 and TRBJ2-1, with 10 bases matching TRBD2. The CDR3 is made up of 14 amino acids. The V and J ends lost 2 bases and 7 bases, in that order; junction bases with no gene match: 3. The V gene's germline CDR1 is SGHRS and CDR2 YFSETQ. CDR3 bases: TGCGCCAGCAGCTTAGCGGGAGGGTGGAATGAGCAGTTCTTC. Its translation is CASSLAGGWNEQFF.

The chain recombines TRBV5-1 with TRBJ2-2, with TRBD2 identical over 8 bases. Germline V gene lookup returns CDR1 SGHRS and CDR2 YFSETQ. The CDR3 spans 15 residues. With 2 bases clipped from V and 5 bases from J, the junction kept 5 bases outside the gene matches. CDR3 sequence reads: CASSLAGVRTGELFF. The CDR3 bases are TGCGCCAGCAGCTTAGCGGGAGTGCGAACCGGGGAGCTGTTTTTT.

The chain joins TRBV5-1 to TRBJ1-2; TRBD1 is a possible D gene (6 bases). This CDR3 is 16 amino acids long. Looked up from germline, CDR1 is SGHRS and CDR2 is YFSETQ. V was clipped by 4 bases and J by 0 bases, with 16 bases between them. CDR3 sequence reads: CASSPSTGRPNYGYTF. The CDR3 DNA is TGCGCCAGCAGCCCCTCGACAGGACGTCCTAACTATGGCTACACCTTC.

The chain joins TRBV19 to TRBJ1-1; TRBD1 is a possible D gene (5 bases). The CDR3 covers 15 residues. Germline lookup yields CDR1 LNHDA and CDR2 SQIVND (reference sequence). With 4 bases removed from V and 2 bases from J, the gap between germline ends came to 14 bases. The CDR3 sequence is CASSTGRAINTEAFF. The CDR3 DNA follows: TGTGCCAGTAGTACAGGGAGGGCTATAAACACTGAAGCTTTCTTT. Using reference TRBV19 and TRBJ1-1 for the parts outside the CDR3, the full variable domain is DGGITQSPKYLFRKEGQNVTLSCEQNLNHDAMYWYRQDPGQGLRLIYYSQIVNDFQKGDIAEGYSVSREKKESFPLTVTSAQKNPTAFYLCASSTGRAINTEAFFGQGTRLTVV.

The chain combines TRBV5-4 with TRBJ1-4; 7 bases are a match to TRBD1. The junction had 3 bases not matched to a gene; V was cut back by 4 bases and J by 0 bases. The CDR3 is 15 residues long. In germline, CDR1 is SGHNT, CDR2 YYREEE (reference sequence). The CDR3 region has the DNA TGTGCCAGCAGCCCAGGGACAGCAACTAATGAAAAACTGTTTTTT. This encodes CASSPGTATNEKLFF. Variable domain in full (rest from reference TRBV5-4 and TRBJ1-4): ETGVTQSPTHLIKTRGQQVTLRCSSQSGHNTVSWYQQALGQGPQFIFQYYREEENGRGNFPPRFSGLQFPNYSSELNVNALELDDSALYLCASSPGTATNEKLFFGSGTQLSVL.

In its sample, this clone was seen a few times. The chain is built from TRBV29-1 and TRBJ1-1; 8 positions match TRBD1. The CDR3 extends over 13 amino acids. V lost 7 bases and J lost 2; bases outside the gene matches: 6. Germline CDR1 SQVTM, CDR2 ANQGSEA. The chain's CDR3 is CSAEDRANTEAFF. The CDR3 DNA follows: TGCAGCGCAGAGGACAGGGCAAACACTGAAGCTTTCTTT.

V is TRBV28 and J is TRBJ2-4, with D perhaps matching TRBD2 (5 bases). Per germline, CDR1 MDHEN and CDR2 SYDVKM. The V and J ends lost 6 bases and 2 bases respectively, with 11 bases between them. This CDR3 comprises 14 residues. The chain's CDR3 is CASSRTGTKNIQYF. The CDR3 DNA sequence: TGTGCCAGCAGCCGTACCGGGACCAAAAACATTCAGTACTTC.

The V gene is TRBV4-1, the J gene TRBJ2-2; 7 nucleotides line up with TRBD2. CDR1 is MGHRA, CDR2 YSYEKL, per germline. Trimming at V came to 0 bases and at J to 4 bases, leaving 14 bases not matched to a gene. CDR3 length: 19 amino acids. The CDR3 DNA is TGCGCCAGCAGCCAAGATGTTCTCAGGGAGGGGTCAGGCACCGGGGAGCTGTTTTTT. It codes for CASSQDVLREGSGTGELFF.

This clone was counted once. This chain connects TRBV12-5 to TRBJ2-6, with no clear D. The germline V gene has CDR1 LGHNT and CDR2 FRNRAP. V lost 5 bases and J lost 2, with 4 bases in between. The CDR3 covers 13 residues. In DNA, the CDR3 is TGTGCTAGTGGTGCAGCTGGGGCCAACGTCCTGACTTTC. This sequence encodes CASGAAGANVLTF.

The chain links TRBV5-4 to TRBJ2-7; tentative D call: TRBD2 (5 bases). Germline values: CDR1 SGHNT, CDR2 YYREEE (reference sequence). Deletions cut 1 base from V and 2 bases from J, with 7 bases between. The CDR3 is made up of 13 amino acids. The CDR3 DNA follows: TGTGCCAGCAGCTTGCAGACTACCTACGAGCAGTACTTC. This gives the protein CASSLQTTYEQYF.

The genes are TRBV29-1 and TRBJ1-1; D perhaps matches TRBD1 (5 bases). Germline CDR1 SQVTM, CDR2 ANQGSEA. CDR3 size: 16 residues. The V end was cut by 7 bases, the J end by 4 bases, with 25 bases between. The CDR3 protein is CSGRQSRLGSGTEAFF. CDR3 coding DNA: TGCAGCGGCCGACAGTCCCGCCTCGGGTCGGGCACTGAAGCTTTCTTT.

The chain is built from TRBV6-1 and TRBJ2-4; no clear D. Germline V gene lookup returns CDR1 MNHNS and CDR2 SASEGT. V was cut by 7 bases and J by 11 bases, with 15 bases left in between. The CDR3 length is 12 residues. CDR3 protein: CASKELNMVQYF. CDR3 nucleotide sequence: TGTGCCAGCAAGGAGTTAAACATGGTTCAGTACTTC.

This chain uses TRBV6-4 with TRBJ1-5, with D maybe TRBD1 (6 bases). Trimming took off 9 bases at V and 3 bases at J, with 12 bases between the two ends. In germline, CDR1 is MRHNA, CDR2 SNTAGT. The CDR3 consists of 13 residues. CDR3 region: CASSQGPNQPQHF. The DNA of the CDR3 is TGTGCCAGTTCACAGGGACCCAATCAGCCCCAGCATTTT.

The sample holds a few counts of this clone. V is TRBV4-2 and J is TRBJ1-2, with D maybe TRBD1 (6 bases). Per the germline V gene, CDR1 is LGHNA and CDR2 is YNFKEQ. The germline V and J ends were trimmed by 0 bases and 6 bases, with 14 bases remaining between them. The CDR3 is made up of 15 amino acids. CDR3 loop: CASSQDGARGDGYTF. The DNA for the CDR3 is TGTGCCAGCAGCCAAGATGGGGCCAGGGGAGATGGCTACACCTTC.

This clone has a handful of counts. The J gene is TRBJ1-5, the V gene TRBV5-6; unclear D gene. CDR3 size: 16 residues. Germline V gives CDR1 SGHDT, CDR2 YYEEEE. Trimming removed 4 bases from V and 2 bases from J, with 16 bases in between. This CDR3 reads CASSRGGWRGNQPQHF. The DNA for the CDR3 is TGTGCCAGCAGCCGAGGAGGATGGCGGGGCAATCAGCCCCAGCATTTT.

The rearrangement joins TRBV7-9 to TRBJ1-1, with D uncertain. This CDR3 spans 13 amino acids. V was trimmed by 1 base and J by 10 bases, leaving 13 bases between them. Germline V CDR1 and CDR2: SEHNR, FQNEAQ (reference sequence). CDR3 sequence: CASSLVRSEGAFF. CDR3 DNA: TGTGCCAGCAGCTTAGTCAGGTCCGAAGGAGCTTTCTTT.

This clone was found a few times. The rearrangement joins TRBV15 to TRBJ1-2; no clear D. V shed 2 bases and J shed 2 bases, with 9 bases lying between them. Germline V gene sequence: CDR1 LNHNV, CDR2 YYDKDF (reference sequence). CDR3 length equals 14 residues. CDR3 sequence reads: CATSRTTGNYGYTF. The DNA for the CDR3 is TGTGCCACCAGCAGAACCACCGGGAACTATGGCTACACCTTC.

The CDR3 region is CASSDGEKDEQFF. CDR3 in DNA: TGCGCCAGCAGTGACGGGGAGAAGGATGAGCAGTTCTTC. The rearrangement joins TRBV10-2 to TRBJ2-1; D is possibly TRBD2 (5 bases). The V end was cut by 3 bases, the J end by 8 bases, with 11 bases between. CDR1 and CDR2 (germline): WSHSY, SAAADI. The CDR3 length is 13 residues.

The chain is built from TRBV10-3 and TRBJ1-1; D gene ambiguous. Per germline, CDR1 ENHRY and CDR2 SYGVKD. Trimming pared 7 bases from V and 1 base from J, leaving 7 bases between. The CDR3 extends over 12 amino acids. CDR3 in amino acids: CAIKGGNTEAFF. CDR3 in DNA: TGTGCCATCAAAGGCGGGAACACTGAAGCTTTCTTT.